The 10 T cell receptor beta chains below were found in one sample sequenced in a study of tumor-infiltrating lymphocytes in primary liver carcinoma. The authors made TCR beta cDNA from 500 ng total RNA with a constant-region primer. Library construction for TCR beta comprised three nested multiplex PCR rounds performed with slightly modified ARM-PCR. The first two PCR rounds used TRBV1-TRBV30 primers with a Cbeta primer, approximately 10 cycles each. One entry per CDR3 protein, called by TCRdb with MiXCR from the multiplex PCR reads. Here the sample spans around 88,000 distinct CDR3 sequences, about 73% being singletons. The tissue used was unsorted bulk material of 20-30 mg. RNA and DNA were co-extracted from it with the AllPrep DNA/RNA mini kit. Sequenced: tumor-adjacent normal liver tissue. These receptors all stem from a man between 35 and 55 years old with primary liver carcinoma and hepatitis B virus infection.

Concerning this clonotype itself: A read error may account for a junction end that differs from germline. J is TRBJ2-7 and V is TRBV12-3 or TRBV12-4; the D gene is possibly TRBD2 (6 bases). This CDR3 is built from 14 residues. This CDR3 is CASSSGTVSNELYF. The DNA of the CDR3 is TGTGCCAGCAGTTCTGGGACTGTCTCTAACGAGCTGTACTTC.

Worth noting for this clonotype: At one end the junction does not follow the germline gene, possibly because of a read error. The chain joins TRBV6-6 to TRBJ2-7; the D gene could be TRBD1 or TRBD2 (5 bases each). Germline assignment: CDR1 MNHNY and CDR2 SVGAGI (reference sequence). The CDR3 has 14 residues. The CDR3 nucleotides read TGTGCCAGCATTGCTTCCGGGGTACAGGATGAGCGGTACTTC. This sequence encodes CASIASGVQDERYF.

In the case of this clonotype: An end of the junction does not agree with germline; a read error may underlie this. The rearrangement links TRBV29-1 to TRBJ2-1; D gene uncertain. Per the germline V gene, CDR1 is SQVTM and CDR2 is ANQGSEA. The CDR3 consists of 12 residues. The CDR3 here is CSVVRLGSEQSF. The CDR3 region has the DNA TGCAGTGTTGTTAGGTTGGGGTCTGAGCAGTCCTTC.

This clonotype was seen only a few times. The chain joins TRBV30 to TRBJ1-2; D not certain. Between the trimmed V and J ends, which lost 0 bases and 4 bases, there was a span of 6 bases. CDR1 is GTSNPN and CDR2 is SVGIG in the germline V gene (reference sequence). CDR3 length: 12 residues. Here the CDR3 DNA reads TGTGCCTGGAGTGTACCGGTCTATGGCTACACCTTC. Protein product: CAWSVPVYGYTF.

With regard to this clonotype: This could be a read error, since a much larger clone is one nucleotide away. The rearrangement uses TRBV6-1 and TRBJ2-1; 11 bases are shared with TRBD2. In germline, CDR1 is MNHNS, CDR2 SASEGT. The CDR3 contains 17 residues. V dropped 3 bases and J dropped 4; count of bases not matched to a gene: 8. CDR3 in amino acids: CASSDNVAGGSYNEQFF. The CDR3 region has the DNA TGTGCCAGCAGTGACAACGTAGCGGGAGGGTCATACAATGAGCAGTTCTTC.

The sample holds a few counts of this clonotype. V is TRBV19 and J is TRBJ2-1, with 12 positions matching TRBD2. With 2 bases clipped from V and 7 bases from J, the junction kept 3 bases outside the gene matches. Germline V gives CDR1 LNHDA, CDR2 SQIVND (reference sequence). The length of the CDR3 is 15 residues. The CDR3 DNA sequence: TGTGCCAGTAGTATACTAGCGGGAGGGCCGAATGAGCAGTTCTTC. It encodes CASSILAGGPNEQFF. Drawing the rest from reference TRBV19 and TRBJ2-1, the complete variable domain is DGGITQSPKYLFRKEGQNVTLSCEQNLNHDAMYWYRQDPGQGLRLIYYSQIVNDFQKGDIAEGYSVSREKKESFPLTVTSAQKNPTAFYLCASSILAGGPNEQFFGPGTRLTVL.

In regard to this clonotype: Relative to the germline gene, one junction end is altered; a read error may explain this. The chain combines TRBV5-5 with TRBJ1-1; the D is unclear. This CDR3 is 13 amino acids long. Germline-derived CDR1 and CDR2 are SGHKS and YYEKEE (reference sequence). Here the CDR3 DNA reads TGTGCCAGCAGCTTGGGAAGTCACACTGAAGCTCTCTTT. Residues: CASSLGSHTEALF.

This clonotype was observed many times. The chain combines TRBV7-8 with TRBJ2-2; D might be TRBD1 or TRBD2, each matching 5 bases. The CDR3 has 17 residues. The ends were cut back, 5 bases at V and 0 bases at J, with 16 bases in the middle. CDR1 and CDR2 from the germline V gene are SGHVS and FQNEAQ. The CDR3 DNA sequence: TGTGCCAGCAGCCCCAATCCGGGACGAGCGAACACCGGGGAGCTGTTTTTT. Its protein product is CASSPNPGRANTGELFF.

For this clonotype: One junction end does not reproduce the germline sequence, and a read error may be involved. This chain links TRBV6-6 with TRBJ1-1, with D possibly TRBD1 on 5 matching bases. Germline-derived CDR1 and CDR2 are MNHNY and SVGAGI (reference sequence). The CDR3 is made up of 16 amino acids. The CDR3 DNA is TGTCCCAGCAGTTACGCGGGACCCCGGGATGTGGCTGAAGCTTTCTTT. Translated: CPSSYAGPRDVAEAFF.

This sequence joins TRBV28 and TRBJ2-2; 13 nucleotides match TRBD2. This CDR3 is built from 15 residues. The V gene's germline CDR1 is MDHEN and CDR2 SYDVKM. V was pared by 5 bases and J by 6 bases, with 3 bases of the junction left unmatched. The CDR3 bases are TGTGCCAGCAGTCGGACTAGCGGGAGCCCCGGGGAGCTGTTTTTT. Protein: CASSRTSGSPGELFF. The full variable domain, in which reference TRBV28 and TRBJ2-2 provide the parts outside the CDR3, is DVKVTQSSRYLVKRTGEKVFLECVQDMDHENMFWYRQDPGLGLRLIYFSYDVKMKEKGDIPEGYSVSREKKERFSLILESASTNQTSMYLCASSRTSGSPGELFFGEGSRLTVL.